What follows are 28 T cell receptor beta chains derived from one specimen sequenced in a study of blood T cell repertoires in COVID-19. Sequencing used immunoSEQ multiplex PCR; TCRdb keeps in-frame clones, though not all of them. The table lists 90,000 to 150,000 clones, 85% of them singletons, with roughly a tenth in the top ten. The sequenced sample was peripheral blood. Receptors originate from a man aged 80 or over with acute or convalescent COVID-19.

The CDR3 region is CASNLAVHNYGYTF. In DNA, the CDR3 is TGTGCCAGTAATTTAGCAGTTCATAACTATGGCTACACCTTC. The chain combines TRBV19 with TRBJ1-2; D gene unclear. Germline assignment: CDR1 LNHDA and CDR2 SQIVND (reference sequence). The germline V and J ends were trimmed by 7 bases and 1 base, with 13 bases remaining between them. The CDR3 runs to 14 residues.

The chain is built from TRBV21-1 and TRBJ2-7; the table assigns TRBD2, which was not confirmed against the DNA. TRBV21-1 is marked as a pseudogene. CDR3 size: 18 residues. The CDR3 bases are TGTGCCAGCAGCAAATTGACGGCCCAGCGGCGAAACTCCTACGAGCAGTACTTC. It codes for CASSKLTAQRRNSYEQYF.

This chain connects TRBV27 to TRBJ1-1, with 8 bases aligning to TRBD1. Germline trimming cut 5 bases from V and 10 bases from J; bases unmatched to any gene: 6. This CDR3 has 12 amino acids. CDR1 and CDR2 from the germline V gene are MNHEY and SMNVEV (reference sequence). CDR3 bases: TGTGCCAGCAGTGAACAGGGGGGGCGAGCTTTCTTT. Its translation: CASSEQGGRAFF.

CDR3 coding DNA: TGTGCCAGCAGTGAACTGGGGGGGACCTACAATGAGCAGTTCTTC. Its translation is CASSELGGTYNEQFF. The chain employs TRBV6-1 and TRBJ2-1, with 7 bases that match TRBD2. CDR3 length: 15 residues. The junction had 3 bases not matched to a gene; V was cut back by 2 bases and J by 2 bases. From germline, CDR1 is MNHNS and CDR2 SASEGT.

The chain carries TRBV6-2 or TRBV6-3 and TRBJ1-2; TRBD1 aligns across 7 bases. CDR3 length: 14 amino acids. In germline, CDR1 is MNHEY, CDR2 SVGEGT. With V trimmed by 2 bases and J by 8 bases, 8 bases remained unmatched. The CDR3 DNA reads as TGTGCCAGCAGTTACAACAGGGGCCTATGGGGCTACACCTTC. Translated: CASSYNRGLWGYTF.

As DNA, the CDR3 is TGTGCCAGCAGATTAGGGACAGGAGACACCGGGGAGCTGTTTTTT. Residues: CASRLGTGDTGELFF. This rearrangement joins TRBV27 to TRBJ2-2; the match to TRBD1 covers 8 bases. The V and J ends lost 6 bases and 3 bases, in that order; junction bases with no gene match: 6. The CDR3 loop spans 15 amino acids. Germline CDR1 is MNHEY and CDR2 is SMNVEV (reference sequence).

This clone was detected a few times. DNA for the CDR3: TGTGCCAGTAGTCCTACAGGGAGAGGAGACAATTCACCCCTCCACTTT. It specifies CASSPTGRGDNSPLHF. V is TRBV19 and J is TRBJ1-6, with a weak D call TRBD1 (6 bases). Germline V gene data show CDR1 as LNHDA and CDR2 as SQIVND (reference sequence). V lost 5 bases to trimming and J lost 7 bases, with 18 bases between them. The CDR3 extends over 16 amino acids.

The V and J genes are TRBV11-3 and TRBJ1-3; 7 nucleotides line up with TRBD1. From germline, CDR1 is SGHNT and CDR2 YENEEA. V gave up 5 bases and J gave up 1 base; unmatched junction bases: 2. The CDR3 length is 14 residues. CDR3 nucleotides: TGTGCCAGCAGCCCGGACAGGTCTGGAAACACCATATATTTT. It encodes CASSPDRSGNTIYF.

The chain recombines TRBV29-1 with TRBJ1-2; D is uncertain. Per the germline V gene, CDR1 is SQVTM and CDR2 is ANQGSEA. The CDR3 spans 12 residues. V lost 3 bases, J lost 3 bases, and 8 bases lay in between. The CDR3 loop is CSVDRTHYGYTF. The CDR3 region has the DNA TGCAGCGTTGATCGGACTCACTATGGCTACACCTTC.

The chain employs TRBV6-5 and TRBJ1-1, with TRBD1 as a possible D gene (5 bases). The CDR3 contains 11 residues. With 8 bases removed from V and 7 bases from J, the gap between germline ends came to 11 bases. Germline values: CDR1 MNHEY, CDR2 SVGAGI. Here the CDR3 reads CASQGVVEAFF. The CDR3 region has the DNA TGTGCCAGCCAAGGGGTCGTTGAAGCTTTCTTT.

V is TRBV3-1 (or the pseudogene TRBV3-2) and J is TRBJ2-5, with 10 bases fitting TRBD1. The germline V gene has CDR1 LGHDT and CDR2 YNNKEL (reference sequence). V gave up 1 base and J gave up 7 bases; unmatched junction bases: 3. This CDR3 is 14 amino acids long. As DNA, the CDR3 is TGTGCCAGCAGCCAAGGGACAGGGGGATTGACCCAGTACTTC. It translates to CASSQGTGGLTQYF.

The rearrangement links TRBV5-4 to TRBJ2-1; 7 bases map to TRBD2. The V segment lost 3 bases and the J segment 4 bases; nucleotides outside the gene matches: 10. The CDR3 covers 16 residues. In germline, CDR1 is SGHNT, CDR2 YYREEE (reference sequence). The CDR3 reads CASSSQRGVGYNEQFF. Here the CDR3 DNA reads TGTGCCAGCAGCTCGCAGCGGGGCGTGGGATACAATGAGCAGTTCTTC.

The J gene is TRBJ2-2, the V gene TRBV7-8, with 10 bases identical to TRBD1. V shed 4 bases and J 6 bases; nucleotides not matched to a gene: 8. The CDR3 loop spans 16 amino acids. The V gene's germline CDR1 is SGHVS and CDR2 FQNEAQ. CDR3 loop: CASSWAGQGIAGELFF. The DNA of the CDR3 is TGTGCCAGCAGCTGGGCGGGACAGGGGATTGCCGGGGAGCTGTTTTTT.

This clone was counted a few times. The chain uses TRBV28 and TRBJ2-7, with TRBD2 as a possible D gene (6 bases). Trimming shortened V by 2 bases and J by 5 bases, and 16 bases separated the two germline ends. Germline V lookup: CDR1 MDHEN, CDR2 SYDVKM. CDR3 length: 15 amino acids. The CDR3 DNA reads TGTGCCAGCAGTTTAGGCGGGATCACCAATAACGAGCAGTACTTC. Translation gives CASSLGGITNNEQYF.

The V and J genes are TRBV25-1 and TRBJ2-5; 7 nucleotides line up with TRBD1. Germline trimming cut 6 bases from V and 5 bases from J; bases unmatched to any gene: 3. CDR1 is MGHDK, CDR2 SYGVNS, per germline. The CDR3 totals 12 residues. DNA for the CDR3: TGTGCCAGCAGCGCGACAGGGGAGACCCAGTACTTC. Protein: CASSATGETQYF.

V is TRBV6-5 and J is TRBJ1-2; a possible D gene is TRBD1 (5 bases). There are 13 residues in the CDR3. Trimming removed 7 bases at V and 5 bases at J, with 14 bases between. The germline V gene has CDR1 MNHEY and CDR2 SVGAGI. The CDR3, as DNA: TGTGCCAGCATGCGTGGGGGAGGGTATGGCTACACCTTC. Translating it yields CASMRGGGYGYTF.

The CDR3 region is CASSSAGGGADTQYF. The CDR3 nucleotides read TGTGCCAGCAGCTCGGCGGGAGGGGGGGCAGATACGCAGTATTTT. This chain connects TRBV7-2 to TRBJ2-3; TRBD2 matches 9 bases. The CDR3 is 15 amino acids. V dropped 4 bases and J dropped 4; count of bases not matched to a gene: 6. From germline, CDR1 is SGHTA and CDR2 FQGNSA.

The V call is TRBV19, the J call TRBJ1-4; TRBD1 agrees at 7 bases. CDR1 and CDR2 from the germline V gene are LNHDA and SQIVND (reference sequence). The CDR3 loop spans 13 amino acids. V was pared by 8 bases and J by 6 bases, with 6 bases of the junction left unmatched. The CDR3 reads CASSGQFYEKLFF. For the CDR3, the DNA is TGTGCCAGTTCGGGACAGTTCTATGAAAAACTGTTTTTT.

The chain carries TRBV29-1 and TRBJ1-1, with TRBD1 identical over 7 bases. The CDR3 totals 13 residues. The germline V gene has CDR1 SQVTM and CDR2 ANQGSEA. V trimming: 5 bases; J trimming: 1 base; junction bases outside the gene matches: 4. CDR3 bases: TGCAGCGTTCCCCAGGGGGGGAACACTGAAGCTTTCTTT. As protein: CSVPQGGNTEAFF.

The sample holds a few counts of this clone. The chain links TRBV10-3 to TRBJ1-5, with D unclear. V lost 1 base to trimming and J lost 8 bases, with 6 bases between them. The CDR3 spans 12 residues. The V gene's germline CDR1 is ENHRY and CDR2 SYGVKD. The CDR3 region is CAISEYREPQHF. CDR3 nucleotide sequence: TGTGCCATCAGTGAGTATCGGGAGCCCCAGCATTTT.

The chain couples TRBV3-1 (or the pseudogene TRBV3-2) to TRBJ2-6; 9 bases line up with TRBD1. Germline CDR1 LGHDT, CDR2 YNNKEL (reference sequence). The CDR3 covers 17 residues. V lost 3 bases to trimming and J lost 2 bases; unmatched junction nucleotides: 5. CDR3 sequence reads: CASSHSDRGAGANVLTF. DNA of the CDR3: TGTGCCAGCAGCCACTCCGACAGGGGGGCTGGGGCCAACGTCCTGACTTTC.

The table lists this clone with a few counts. The chain uses TRBV28 and TRBJ1-5; D is perhaps TRBD1 (5 bases). This CDR3 spans 14 amino acids. CDR1 is MDHEN, CDR2 SYDVKM, per germline. V was clipped by 1 base and J by 6 bases, with 10 bases between them. The CDR3: CASSLLGQVQPQHF. CDR3 nucleotide sequence: TGTGCCAGCAGTTTATTGGGGCAGGTTCAGCCCCAGCATTTT.

Only one count was recorded for this clone. This chain joins TRBV27 and TRBJ1-2; 8 bases are shared with TRBD1. The J segment lost 1 base and the V segment lost 2 bases, leaving 12 bases of the junction unmatched. This CDR3 has 18 amino acids. Looked up from germline, CDR1 is MNHEY and CDR2 is SMNVEV (reference sequence). CDR3 bases: TGTGCCAGCAGTTTAAGTCAGAAGACAGGGGCCCTTAACTATGGCTACACCTTC. Amino acid sequence: CASSLSQKTGALNYGYTF.

The chain couples TRBV6-5 to TRBJ1-1, with unresolved D. V lost 6 bases, J lost 3 bases, and 14 bases lay in between. The CDR3 consists of 14 residues. Germline CDR1 and CDR2: MNHEY and SVGAGI. The CDR3 is CASRSELRDTEAFF. DNA of the CDR3: TGTGCCAGCAGGTCGGAGCTGCGGGACACTGAAGCTTTCTTT.

The genes are TRBV10-3 and TRBJ1-2, with 8 bases fitting TRBD1. Germline CDR1 is ENHRY and CDR2 is SYGVKD. There are 13 residues in the CDR3. The V and J ends lost 7 bases and 5 bases, in that order; junction bases with no gene match: 6. The CDR3 reads CAIKAGGVYGYTF. DNA of the CDR3: TGTGCCATCAAAGCAGGGGGCGTTTATGGCTACACCTTC.

The CDR3 loop is CASSLGQGGDTQYF. The CDR3 region has the DNA TGTGCCAGCAGCCTGGGACAGGGTGGCGATACGCAGTATTTT. The chain recombines TRBV4-2 with TRBJ2-3, with 9 bases matching TRBD1. The CDR3 has 14 amino acids. The V gene end was trimmed by 4 bases and the J gene end by 6 bases; junction bases not matched to a gene: 5. Germline V gene lookup returns CDR1 LGHNA and CDR2 YNFKEQ.

Here the CDR3 reads CASSLGTGGNSPLHF. DNA for the CDR3: TGTGCCAGCAGCCTCGGGACAGGGGGAAATTCACCCCTCCACTTT. The rearrangement uses TRBV5-6 and TRBJ1-6; 11 nucleotides agree with TRBD1. Germline values: CDR1 SGHDT, CDR2 YYEEEE. This CDR3 is 15 amino acids long. V trimming: 4 bases; J trimming: 7 bases; junction bases outside the gene matches: 4.

The rearrangement joins TRBV11-2 to TRBJ1-2; the D is unclear. Germline CDR1 reads SGHAT; CDR2 reads FQNNGV. The CDR3 has 13 residues. With 1 base removed from V and 13 bases from J, the gap between germline ends came to 16 bases. In nucleotides, the CDR3 is TGTGCCAGCAGCTTAGGCCAGTCTATGGGAGGCACCTTC. This translates into CASSLGQSMGGTF.